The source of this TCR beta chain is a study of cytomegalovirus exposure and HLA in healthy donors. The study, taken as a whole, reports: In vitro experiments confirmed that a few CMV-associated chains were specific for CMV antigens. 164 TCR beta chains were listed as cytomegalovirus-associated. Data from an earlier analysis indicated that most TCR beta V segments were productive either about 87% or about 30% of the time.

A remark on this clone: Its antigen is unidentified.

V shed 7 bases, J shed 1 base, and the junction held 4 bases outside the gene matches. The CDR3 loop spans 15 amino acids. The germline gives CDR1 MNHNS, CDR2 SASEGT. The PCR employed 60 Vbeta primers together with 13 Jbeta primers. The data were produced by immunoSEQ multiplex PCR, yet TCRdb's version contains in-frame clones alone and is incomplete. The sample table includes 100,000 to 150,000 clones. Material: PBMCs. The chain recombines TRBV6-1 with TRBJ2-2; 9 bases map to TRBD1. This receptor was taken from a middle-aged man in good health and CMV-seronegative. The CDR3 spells CASILGQGNTGELFF. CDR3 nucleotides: TGTGCCAGCATCCTGGGACAGGGGAACACCGGGGAGCTGTTTTTT.